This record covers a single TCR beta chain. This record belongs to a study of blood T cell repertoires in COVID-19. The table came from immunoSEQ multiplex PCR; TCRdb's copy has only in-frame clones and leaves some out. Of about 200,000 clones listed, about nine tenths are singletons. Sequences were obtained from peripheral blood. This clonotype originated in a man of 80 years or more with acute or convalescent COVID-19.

This CDR3 is CASSQGQRVAKNIQYF. The CDR3 bases are TGTGCCAGCAGCCAGGGACAGCGTGTAGCCAAAAACATTCAGTACTTC. This chain joins TRBV5-4 and TRBJ2-4; TRBD1 agrees at 7 bases. Germline CDR1 is SGHNT and CDR2 is YYREEE (reference sequence). CDR3 length: 16 amino acids. Trimming removed 4 bases from V and 0 bases from J; junction bases left unmatched: 7.